These 14 T cell receptor beta chains originate from one sample sequenced in a study of human T cells and chemical hapten exposure. Described time point: patch test 2, 6 weeks after DPC sensitization. Treatment reported: therapeutic diphenylcyclopropenone sensitization with weekly scalp DPC. MiXCR was run by TCRdb on the RACE reads, yielding one entry per CDR3 protein. In the table there are tens of thousands of distinct CDR3 sequences, 8.5% to 9% of which are singletons. Sequencing used whole blood, obtained in connection with sensitization to the hapten diphenylcyclopropenone (DPC). Receptor source: a woman in her 50s with alopecia areata. Some clones in this sample may be carry-over from other donors' samples.

This clonotype was detected many times. The J gene is TRBJ2-2, the V gene TRBV6-1; D perhaps matches TRBD1 (6 bases). The CDR3 has 14 amino acids. Germline-derived CDR1 and CDR2 are MNHNS and SASEGT. V was clipped by 6 bases and J by 2 bases, with 10 bases between them. CDR3 bases: TGTGCCAGCAGGAACAGGGCTAACACCGGGGAGCTGTTTTTT. Amino acids: CASRNRANTGELFF.

This clonotype has ten or more counts. The V call is TRBV3-1, the J call TRBJ2-7; D ambiguous. The ends were cut back, 4 bases at V and 2 bases at J, with 9 bases in the middle. The CDR3 contains 13 residues. Germline assignment: CDR1 LGHDT and CDR2 YNNKEL (reference sequence). CDR3 DNA: TGTGCCAGCAGCCCGGGCGCCACCTACGAGCAGTACTTC. It translates to CASSPGATYEQYF.

This clonotype has just a few counts. The genes are TRBV16 and TRBJ2-3, with a weak D call TRBD1 (6 bases). Trimming left V 3 bases short and J 4 bases short, with 8 bases between. The germline gives CDR1 KGHSY, CDR2 FQNENV. The CDR3 sequence is 13 residues long. The CDR3 sequence is CASSQKGADTQYF. Here the CDR3 DNA reads TGTGCCAGCAGCCAGAAGGGGGCAGATACGCAGTATTTT.

This clonotype has ten or more counts. The V call is TRBV5-1, the J call TRBJ2-5; perhaps TRBD1 as D (5 bases). Germline assignment: CDR1 SGHRS and CDR2 YFSETQ. V lost 4 bases to trimming and J lost 5 bases, with 12 bases between them. The CDR3 has 13 residues. DNA for the CDR3: TGCGCCAGCAGCCCGGACACTGGGGAGACCCAGTACTTC. Translated, it gives CASSPDTGETQYF.

The sample holds a few counts of this clonotype. This chain connects TRBV12-3 or TRBV12-4 to TRBJ2-3; possible D gene TRBD1, 6 bases. Trimming stripped 2 bases from V and 0 bases from J, with 15 bases between. The CDR3 contains 17 residues. DNA for the CDR3: TGTGCCAGCAGTTTATATTCTCCAGGGGTGAGCACAGATACGCAGTATTTT. It specifies CASSLYSPGVSTDTQYF.

This clonotype was counted between two and nine times. The chain is built from TRBV20-1 and TRBJ2-1; 11 bases are shared with TRBD1. After removal of 0 bases from V and 5 bases from J, the junction contained 12 bases not matched to a gene. The germline gives CDR1 DFQATT, CDR2 SNEGSKA (reference sequence). The CDR3 is made up of 18 amino acids. CDR3 protein: CSARDEVRTGGAHNEQFF. In DNA form, the CDR3 reads TGCAGTGCTAGAGATGAGGTTCGGACAGGGGGCGCCCACAATGAGCAGTTCTTC.

This clonotype was seen many times. The CDR3 region has the DNA TGTGCCAGCAGCATCGGGGCTCTCAAGGGTGGAGCTTTCTTT. Its protein is CASSIGALKGGAFF. This chain links TRBV7-2 with TRBJ1-1; a weak D match, TRBD1 (5 bases). CDR1 SGHTA and CDR2 FQGNSA come from the germline V gene. V lost 5 bases, J lost 10 bases, and 20 bases lay in between. The CDR3 is 14 amino acids. The full variable domain, in which reference TRBV7-2 and TRBJ1-1 provide the parts outside the CDR3, is GAGVSQSPSNKVTEKGKDVELRCDPISGHTALYWYRQSLGQGLEFLIYFQGNSAPDKSGLPSDRFSAERTGGSVSTLTIQRTQQEDSAVYLCASSIGALKGGAFFGQGTRLTVV.

This chain joins TRBV12-5 and TRBJ2-1, with 12 bases identical to TRBD2. The germline CDR1 and CDR2 sequences are LGHNT and FRNRAP. The CDR3 is 15 residues long. Trimming removed 5 bases from V and 5 bases from J; junction bases left unmatched: 4. The CDR3 protein is CASGLGLAGNNEQFF. The DNA of the CDR3 is TGTGCTAGTGGTCTCGGACTAGCGGGGAACAATGAGCAGTTCTTC.

This clonotype was seen at least ten times. This chain connects TRBV24-1 to TRBJ2-1; 7 bases agree with TRBD2. CDR3 length: 17 amino acids. J was trimmed by 2 bases and V by 5 bases; bases with no gene match: 11. The germline gives CDR1 KGHDR, CDR2 SFDVKD. The DNA for the CDR3 is TGTGCCACCAGTGGCACTGCGGGAGAATCCCCCTACAATGAGCAGTTCTTC. This codes for CATSGTAGESPYNEQFF.

This clonotype was recorded many times. This rearrangement joins TRBV5-6 to TRBJ1-1; D not certain. V lost 2 bases and J lost 0, with 8 bases in between. The CDR3 is 14 amino acids. Germline V CDR1 and CDR2: SGHDT, YYEEEE. The CDR3 DNA is TGTGCCAGCAGCTTTCGGGGTATGAACACTGAAGCTTTCTTT. Translation: CASSFRGMNTEAFF.

This clonotype was detected a few times. The rearrangement links TRBV20-1 to TRBJ2-3; 10 nucleotides agree with TRBD1. The CDR3 totals 16 residues. Germline trimming cut 4 bases from V and 7 bases from J; bases unmatched to any gene: 14. Germline assignment: CDR1 DFQATT and CDR2 SNEGSKA (reference sequence). Here the CDR3 reads CSATAIDRGRRYTQYF. Written as DNA, the CDR3 is TGCAGTGCTACTGCAATCGACAGGGGGCGACGTTATACGCAGTATTTT.

This clonotype was seen at least ten times. The chain has TRBV12-3 or TRBV12-4 and TRBJ1-1; D possibly corresponds to TRBD1 (5 bases). This CDR3 has 14 residues. V was pared by 3 bases and J by 3 bases, with 11 bases between. CDR3 DNA sequence: TGTGCCAGCAGTTTCGAGGGGACGGACACTGAAGCTTTCTTT. Protein product: CASSFEGTDTEAFF.

The chain couples TRBV3-1 to TRBJ2-3, with D perhaps matching TRBD1 or TRBD2 (5 bases each). The V end lost 4 bases, the J end lost 2 bases, and 13 bases lay between the germline ends. Germline values: CDR1 LGHDT, CDR2 YNNKEL (reference sequence). The CDR3 consists of 15 residues. CDR3: CASSPGTSNTDTQYF. DNA for the CDR3: TGTGCCAGCAGCCCCGGGACCAGTAACACAGATACGCAGTATTTT.

This clonotype appeared a few times. The chain is built from TRBV11-2 and TRBJ1-1; D call uncertain. The CDR3 is 13 residues long. CDR1 and CDR2 from the germline V gene are SGHAT and FQNNGV. V was trimmed by 5 bases and J by 5 bases, leaving 12 bases between them. The CDR3 region has the DNA TGTGCCAGCAGCCCCTTGGGCAGTACTGAAGCTTTCTTT. Its protein product is CASSPLGSTEAFF.